What follows describes a single T cell receptor beta chain. This sample stems from a study of CD8 T cells in Susac syndrome. Reverse transcription of roughly 0.5 to 1 ug RNA used random hexamers. TCRdb analysed the immunoSEQ multiplex PCR reads with MiXCR anew, one entry per CDR3 protein. The sample lists some 260,000 distinct CDR3 sequences, approximately 84% occurring once. Trimming cost V 7 bases and J 5 bases, with 12 bases left between them. Germline assignment: CDR1 SNHLY and CDR2 FYNNEI. The CDR3 contains 13 residues. Sequencing of TCR beta was carried out in blood CD8+ and CD4+ T cells. The genes are TRBV2 and TRBJ2-1; no clear D gene. The TCR sequence derives from a human donor with multiple sclerosis. Sequencing was performed on CD8+ T cells from PBMCs. The CDR3 reads CASKVRSNNEQFF. CDR3 DNA sequence: TGTGCCAGCAAAGTGCGGTCAAACAATGAGCAGTTCTTC.